The 18 T cell receptor beta chains presented below share a single source sample, sequenced in a study. Via MiXCR, TCRdb re-called the 5' RACE reads, giving one row per CDR3 protein. The sample includes about 46,000 distinct CDR3 sequences, 28% seen only once; the top ten take under 2.5%. Sequencing was performed on naive CD4+ T cells sorted from blood. Stated subset: naive CD4+ T cells, CD4+CD45RA+CD25-. The receptors derive from a female donor with breast cancer.

This sequence joins TRBV3-1 and TRBJ1-2, with D perhaps matching TRBD1 (5 bases). CDR3 length equals 15 residues. V lost 1 base and J 7 bases, leaving 16 bases between the germline ends. Germline CDR1 is LGHDT and CDR2 is YNNKEL (reference sequence). The CDR3 region has the DNA TGTGCCAGCAGCCAAGCCGTGGGGACGGGGAGTGGCTACACCTTC. It translates to CASSQAVGTGSGYTF.

This clonotype was observed a few times. V gene TRBV9 combines with J gene TRBJ1-1; no clear D. Between the trimmed V and J ends, which lost 0 bases and 5 bases, there was a span of 14 bases. Germline CDR1 reads SGDLS; CDR2 reads YYNGEE. This CDR3 is 15 amino acids long. Here the CDR3 DNA reads TGTGCCAGCAGCGTAGACGGGCGCCAGATGACTGAAGCTTTCTTT. Translation: CASSVDGRQMTEAFF.

The genes are TRBV2 and TRBJ1-5; D not certain. The V end lost 6 bases, the J end lost 6 bases, and 15 bases lay between the germline ends. CDR1 and CDR2 (germline): SNHLY, FYNNEI. CDR3 length: 14 residues. This chain's CDR3 is CASRGPVSPQPQHF. The CDR3 nucleotides read TGTGCCAGCAGGGGCCCGGTGTCCCCTCAGCCCCAGCATTTT.

This chain joins TRBV28 and TRBJ1-1; weak D call: TRBD1 (6 bases). The V end lost 6 bases, the J end lost 4 bases, and 18 bases lay between the germline ends. The CDR3 has 15 amino acids. The V gene's germline CDR1 is MDHEN and CDR2 SYDVKM. CDR3 loop: CASRTLGGEGTEAFF. As DNA, the CDR3 is TGTGCCAGCAGAACCTTGGGGGGCGAGGGCACTGAAGCTTTCTTT.

In its sample, this clonotype was seen a few times. Possible read error: a much larger clone is one base away. The chain links TRBV4-1 to TRBJ1-5; possibly TRBD1 for D (6 bases). The end of the DNA aligns better with TRBJ2-3, so the J call may be wrong. The CDR3 is made up of 13 amino acids. Germline loops: CDR1 MGHRA, CDR2 YSYEKL. The CDR3 is CASSQRPGEPQYF. CDR3 in DNA: TGCGCCAGCAGCCAACGACCAGGGGAGCCCCAGTATTTT.

This clonotype was detected only once. This chain links TRBV4-2 with TRBJ1-5, with a weak D call TRBD1 (6 bases). Per germline, CDR1 LGHNA and CDR2 YNFKEQ. Trimming shortened V by 1 base and J by 0 bases, and 13 bases separated the two germline ends. This CDR3 is built from 17 residues. As DNA, the CDR3 is TGTGCCAGCAGCCAAGGGTGGGCAGGGGATAGCAATCAGCCCCAGCATTTT. This encodes CASSQGWAGDSNQPQHF.

This clonotype was counted at least ten times. The J gene is TRBJ1-2, the V gene TRBV2; tentative D call: TRBD1 (6 bases). This CDR3 region has 14 residues. The germline V gene has CDR1 SNHLY and CDR2 FYNNEI. The ends were cut back, 6 bases at V and 0 bases at J, with 11 bases in the middle. CDR3 sequence: CASSGQGPNYGYTF. The CDR3 DNA sequence: TGTGCCAGCAGCGGGCAGGGGCCTAACTATGGCTACACCTTC.

The chain is built from TRBV10-1 and TRBJ2-3; 7 positions agree with TRBD1. Per germline, CDR1 WNHNN and CDR2 SYGVQD (reference sequence). The length of the CDR3 is 15 residues. Trimming took 3 bases from V and 2 from J; bases not matched to a gene: 5. The CDR3 protein is CASSEPGGHTDTQYF. CDR3 in DNA: TGCGCCAGCAGTGAACCAGGGGGACACACAGATACGCAGTATTTT.

The gene calls are TRBV5-1 and TRBJ2-5, with D uncertain. This CDR3 has 14 amino acids. Trimming removed 4 bases from V and 0 bases from J, with 10 bases in between. Germline loops: CDR1 SGHRS, CDR2 YFSETQ. The DNA for the CDR3 is TGCGCCAGCAGCCCAGACGGTTACCAAGAGACCCAGTACTTC. Translating it yields CASSPDGYQETQYF.

This clonotype was counted only a few times. The chain uses TRBV12-3 or TRBV12-4 and TRBJ1-5; D uncertain. V lost 3 bases to trimming and J lost 3 bases, with 6 bases between them. The CDR3 is 13 amino acids. The CDR3 loop reads CASSLTDNQPQHF. The CDR3 DNA sequence: TGTGCCAGCAGTTTGACGGACAATCAGCCCCAGCATTTT.

This clonotype was observed a handful of times. The rearrangement uses TRBV3-1 and TRBJ2-5; D may correspond to TRBD1 or TRBD2 (5 bases each). The germline V and J ends were trimmed by 1 base and 12 bases, with 15 bases remaining between them. The CDR3 has 13 residues. CDR1 LGHDT and CDR2 YNNKEL come from the germline V gene (reference sequence). CDR3 loop: CASSQGVRDLEYF. The CDR3 nucleotides are TGTGCCAGCAGCCAAGGCGTACGGGACCTTGAGTACTTC.

This chain connects TRBV6-2 or TRBV6-3 to TRBJ1-1; D may be TRBD1 (6 bases). Germline CDR1 reads MNHEY; CDR2 reads SVGEGT. Trimming cost V 4 bases and J 0 bases, with 12 bases left between them. The length of the CDR3 is 15 residues. The CDR3 DNA reads TGTGCCAGCAGTTCTCACCAGGGGATGAACACTGAAGCTTTCTTT. This gives the protein CASSSHQGMNTEAFF.

This clonotype was seen many times. The chain couples TRBV5-1 to TRBJ1-1; D not resolved. The germline V gene encodes CDR1 SGHRS and CDR2 YFSETQ. V was shortened by 4 bases and J by 2 bases, with 15 bases between the two germline ends. The CDR3 loop spans 15 amino acids. The CDR3 DNA follows: TGCGCCAGCAGCCCCGATGAAGCAGGAAACACTGAAGCTTTCTTT. This codes for CASSPDEAGNTEAFF. The complete variable domain, with remaining parts taken from reference TRBV5-1 and TRBJ1-1, reads KAGVTQTPRYLIKTRGQQVTLSCSPISGHRSVSWYQQTPGQGLQFLFEYFSETQRNKGNFPGRFSGRQFSNSRSEMNVSTLELGDSALYLCASSPDEAGNTEAFFGQGTRLTVV.

This clonotype was counted many times. This chain links TRBV20-1 with TRBJ2-3; D gene ambiguous. Trimming removed 2 bases from V and 2 bases from J, with 8 bases in between. Germline CDR1 is DFQATT and CDR2 is SNEGSKA (reference sequence). This CDR3 is 13 amino acids long. The CDR3: CSARSSYTDTQYF. The CDR3 DNA reads TGCAGTGCTAGATCCAGTTACACAGATACGCAGTATTTT.

The V call is TRBV28, the J call TRBJ2-2, with 7 bases identical to TRBD1. Germline assignment: CDR1 MDHEN and CDR2 SYDVKM. This CDR3 contains 13 residues. V lost 7 bases, J lost 8 bases, and 7 bases stayed unmatched. The CDR3 nucleotides read TGTGCCAGCAATGAGGGGGCGTCAGGGGAGCTGTTTTTT. Its protein product is CASNEGASGELFF.

The chain joins TRBV10-3 to TRBJ1-3, with D hard to call. Trimming pared 3 bases from V and 4 bases from J, leaving 10 bases between. Germline V CDR1 and CDR2: ENHRY, SYGVKD. The CDR3 spans 14 residues. CDR3 DNA: TGTGCCATCAGTGAAAACGTCGGAGGAAACACCATATATTTT. Translating gives CAISENVGGNTIYF.

The V call is TRBV12-3 or TRBV12-4, the J call TRBJ1-5; D uncertain. This CDR3 has 14 residues. The ends were cut back, 2 bases at V and 6 bases at J, with 11 bases in the middle. CDR3 nucleotide sequence: TGTGCCAGCAGTTTACGGGCAGGAGGTCAGCCCCAGCATTTT. Amino acid sequence: CASSLRAGGQPQHF.

This chain links TRBV9 with TRBJ2-1; D is possibly TRBD2 (6 bases). Deletions cut 3 bases from V and 10 bases from J, with 23 bases between. The CDR3 is 16 residues long. Germline V gene data show CDR1 as SGDLS and CDR2 as YYNGEE. The CDR3 loop reads CASSATWTNGVREQFF. CDR3 nucleotides: TGTGCCAGCAGCGCCACCTGGACTAACGGGGTGCGGGAGCAGTTCTTC.